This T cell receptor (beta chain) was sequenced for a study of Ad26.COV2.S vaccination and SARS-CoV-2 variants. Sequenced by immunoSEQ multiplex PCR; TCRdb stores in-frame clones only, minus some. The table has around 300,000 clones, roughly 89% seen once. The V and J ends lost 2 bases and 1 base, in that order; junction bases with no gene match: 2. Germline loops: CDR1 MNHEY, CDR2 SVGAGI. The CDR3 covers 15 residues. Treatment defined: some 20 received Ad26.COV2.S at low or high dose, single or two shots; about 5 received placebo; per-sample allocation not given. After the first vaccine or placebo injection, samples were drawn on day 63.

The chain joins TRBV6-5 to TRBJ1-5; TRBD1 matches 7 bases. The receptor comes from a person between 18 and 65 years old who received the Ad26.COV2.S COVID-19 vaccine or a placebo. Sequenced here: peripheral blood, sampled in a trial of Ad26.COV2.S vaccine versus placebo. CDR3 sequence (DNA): TGTGCCAGCAGTTACACGGACAGGAGCAATCAGCCCCAGCATTTT. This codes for CASSYTDRSNQPQHF.